This T cell receptor beta chain was captured by sequencing in a study of siplizumab effects on memory and regulatory T cells. TCRdb's copy holds only in-frame clones and misses some; the assay was immunoSEQ multiplex PCR. The table shows approximately 65,000 clones, with roughly 85% occurring only once. Sequencing was performed on memory CD4+ T cells sorted from blood. This TCR was recovered from a human donor in good health.

The CDR3 region has the DNA TGCGCCAGCAGCCAGGAACGGGGGAACTATGGCTACACCTTC. Residues: CASSQERGNYGYTF. The rearrangement uses TRBV4-3 and TRBJ1-2; perhaps TRBD1 as D (5 bases). The germline V gene encodes CDR1 LGHNA and CDR2 YSLEER. This CDR3 comprises 14 residues. Trimming stripped 3 bases from V and 2 bases from J, with 10 bases between.